The present T cell receptor (beta chain) was sequenced within a study of blood T cell repertoires in COVID-19. Across the whole study: Sites in the United States, Italy and Spain provided acute and convalescent COVID-19 samples. From T cells, B-cell-depleted T cells, or PBMCs came the material, which was cDNA or gDNA.

CDR3 length equals 16 residues. Germline V gene data show CDR1 as SGHTA and CDR2 as FQGNSA. V was pared by 6 bases and J by 5 bases, with 22 bases between. Per the original data handling: Cell counts per sample came from amplifying reference gene primers. Here immunoSEQ multiplex PCR was the method, and the copy in TCRdb shows in-frame clones only, minus some. V and J calls and clone size are as listed in that table; D and trimming were resolved from the DNA. The sample holds about 130,000 clones; about 80% are singletons and the top ten take around 17%. The receptor was isolated from a woman in her 50s with acute or convalescent COVID-19. The V gene is TRBV7-2, the J gene TRBJ1-1; D gene ambiguous. Sequences were obtained from peripheral blood. The CDR3 bases are TGTGCCAGCAGTCTAGACCACCCGGGGAGATTGACTGAAGCTTTCTTT. Translated: CASSLDHPGRLTEAFF.